The 22 T cell receptor beta chains below were found in one sample sequenced in a study of glioma-infiltrating T cells. Using RNA template, CDR3s of TCR alpha and beta were amplified with iRepertoire arm-PCR. TCRdb reprocessed the multiplex PCR reads via MiXCR and lists one record per CDR3 protein. The data hold more than 350,000 distinct CDR3 sequences, with 41% observed a single time. Sequenced sample: glioma tissue, nonneoplastic brain tissue, or PBMCs (not recorded which). Receptor source: a human donor with low-grade glioma or glioblastoma, undergoing nonglioma brain surgery, or in good health (not recorded which).

This clonotype has at least ten counts. The chain has TRBV20-1 and TRBJ1-4; the D is unclear. With 3 bases removed from V and 2 bases from J, the gap between germline ends came to 7 bases. CDR3 length: 13 residues. Germline V gives CDR1 DFQATT, CDR2 SNEGSKA (reference sequence). Here the CDR3 reads CSASVGTNEKLFF. CDR3 nucleotide sequence: TGCAGTGCTAGTGTAGGGACTAATGAAAAACTGTTTTTT.

This chain uses TRBV10-3 with TRBJ2-1, with D perhaps TRBD2 (6 bases). The length of the CDR3 is 16 residues. The germline V and J ends were trimmed by 3 bases and 0 bases, with 12 bases remaining between them. CDR1 and CDR2 (germline): ENHRY, SYGVKD. Here the CDR3 DNA reads TGTGCCATCAGTGATACCGGGAGAAGCTCCTACAATGAGCAGTTCTTC. It is translated as CAISDTGRSSYNEQFF.

V and J are TRBV6-6 and TRBJ2-7, with TRBD2 identical over 8 bases. This CDR3 contains 17 residues. J gave up 5 bases and V 0 bases, and 12 bases lay outside the gene matches. Germline loops: CDR1 MNHNY, CDR2 SVGAGI (reference sequence). CDR3 DNA: TGTGCCAGCAGTTACTCGATGTTAACCAGCGGGAGCCACGAGCAGTACTTC. It specifies CASSYSMLTSGSHEQYF.

This clonotype was seen more than once but under ten times. The chain joins TRBV27 to TRBJ2-7, with D possibly being TRBD1 (5 bases). This CDR3 has 15 amino acids. The germline gives CDR1 MNHEY, CDR2 SMNVEV (reference sequence). The V and J ends lost 2 bases and 3 bases respectively, with 14 bases between them. CDR3 sequence (DNA): TGTGCCAGCAGTTTAAGGGCAGGGATCCGCTACGAGCAGTACTTC. This sequence encodes CASSLRAGIRYEQYF.

The chain carries TRBV20-1 and TRBJ2-3; the match to TRBD1 covers 8 bases. Germline assignment: CDR1 DFQATT and CDR2 SNEGSKA (reference sequence). The CDR3 loop spans 14 amino acids. V shed 7 bases, J shed 4 bases, and the junction held 10 bases outside the gene matches. The CDR3 coding sequence is TGCAGTGTTACCCCGGGCAGGGGGCCAGATACGCAGTATTTT. Its protein is CSVTPGRGPDTQYF.

The chain employs TRBV5-1 and TRBJ1-1, with D hard to call. Trimming removed 1 base at V and 2 bases at J, with 6 bases between. CDR1 is SGHRS and CDR2 is YFSETQ in the germline V gene. The CDR3 totals 13 residues. This CDR3 is CASSLIRNTEAFF. Here the CDR3 DNA reads TGCGCCAGCAGCTTGATCAGAAACACTGAAGCTTTCTTT.

This clonotype has a count of ten or more. The rearrangement joins TRBV6-1 to TRBJ2-1; D is perhaps TRBD2 (6 bases). Per the germline V gene, CDR1 is MNHNS and CDR2 is SASEGT. The CDR3 loop spans 16 amino acids. V lost 3 bases to trimming and J lost 2 bases, with 14 bases between them. CDR3 nucleotide sequence: TGTGCCAGCAGTGACTTGTTAGGACTAACCTACAATGAGCAGTTCTTC. Its protein product is CASSDLLGLTYNEQFF.

About this clonotype itself: The missing conserved phenylalanine or tryptophan at the end of this CDR3 makes a read error likely. The rearrangement links TRBV2 to TRBJ2-1; the match to TRBD1 covers 9 bases. V gave up 5 bases and J gave up 3 bases; unmatched junction bases: 8. Germline CDR1 and CDR2: SNHLY and FYNNEI. The CDR3 is 16 amino acids. This CDR3 reads CASSFIPGQGYNEQFL. DNA for the CDR3: TGTGCCAGCAGTTTTATACCGGGACAGGGCTACAATGAGCAGTTCCTC.

This clonotype came up many times. The V and J genes are TRBV28 and TRBJ1-3; TRBD1 matches at 7 bases. The CDR3 extends over 16 amino acids. Germline V gene sequence: CDR1 MDHEN, CDR2 SYDVKM. V dropped 1 base and J dropped 4; count of bases not matched to a gene: 7. CDR3 bases: TGTGCCAGCAGTTTATTGCCAGGGGGTCCAGGAAACACCATATATTTT. This sequence encodes CASSLLPGGPGNTIYF.

The V and J genes are TRBV7-9 and TRBJ2-5, with a tentative D call TRBD1 (5 bases). The CDR3 consists of 15 residues. Germline V CDR1 and CDR2: SEHNR, FQNEAQ (reference sequence). V was clipped by 2 bases and J by 4 bases, with 14 bases between them. The CDR3 here is CASSLMIAGSETQYF. CDR3 coding DNA: TGTGCCAGCAGCTTAATGATAGCAGGGTCAGAGACCCAGTACTTC.

This chain joins TRBV10-2 and TRBJ1-3; D may be TRBD1 (6 bases). The CDR3 is made up of 14 amino acids. Looked up from germline, CDR1 is WSHSY and CDR2 is SAAADI. V was shortened by 8 bases and J by 3 bases, with 14 bases between the two germline ends. CDR3 sequence (DNA): TGCGCCAGCGCAAGGGGGACTGATGGAAACACCATATATTTT. Translation gives CASARGTDGNTIYF.

This clonotype was seen a handful of times. The J gene is TRBJ2-7, the V gene TRBV6-2 or TRBV6-3; tentative D call: TRBD1 (5 bases). The V gene's germline CDR1 is MNHEY and CDR2 SVGEGT. This CDR3 comprises 14 residues. V dropped 0 bases and J dropped 3 bases, with 9 bases sitting between them. The DNA for the CDR3 is TGTGCCAGCAGTTACTCCCCCGACAGCTACGAGCAGTACTTC. It translates to CASSYSPDSYEQYF.

This clonotype was detected a few times. The CDR3 protein is CASSLRVAGGGDEQFF. DNA of the CDR3: TGTGCCAGCAGCTTGCGGGTAGCGGGGGGAGGCGATGAGCAGTTCTTC. The chain recombines TRBV4-2 with TRBJ2-1, with 10 bases lining up with TRBD2. The junction had 12 bases not matched to a gene; V was cut back by 5 bases and J by 8 bases. Per the germline V gene, CDR1 is LGHNA and CDR2 is YNFKEQ. There are 16 residues in the CDR3.

On this clonotype: The missing conserved phenylalanine or tryptophan at the end of this CDR3 makes a read error likely. The V and J genes are TRBV6-1 and TRBJ2-1, with 9 bases that match TRBD2. V shed 6 bases and J 5 bases; nucleotides not matched to a gene: 8. The CDR3 has 15 amino acids. Germline-derived CDR1 and CDR2 are MNHNS and SASEGT. DNA for the CDR3: TGTGCCAGCAGGACTAGCGGAGGGCCACACAATGAGCAGTTCTCC. Its protein product is CASRTSGGPHNEQFS.

With respect to this clonotype: Just one base apart from a much larger clone, this may be a read error. The chain uses TRBV6-5 and TRBJ2-1, with D uncertain. The CDR3 covers 15 residues. CDR1 is MNHEY and CDR2 is SVGAGI in the germline V gene. With 9 bases removed from V and 0 bases from J, the gap between germline ends came to 15 bases. CDR3 DNA sequence: TGTGCCAGAAGTGAAGATAGTTCCTCCTACAATGAGCAGTTCTTC. This sequence encodes CARSEDSSSYNEQFF.

At least ten counts were recorded for this clonotype. The chain uses TRBV28 and TRBJ1-2; D gene uncertain. This CDR3 spans 15 amino acids. Trimming took 6 bases from V and 4 from J, leaving 18 bases between them. CDR1 and CDR2 from the germline V gene are MDHEN and SYDVKM. The CDR3: CASRARTRGGYGYTF. The DNA of the CDR3 is TGTGCCAGCAGGGCCAGGACTCGCGGCGGCTATGGCTACACCTTC.

The gene calls are TRBV7-9 and TRBJ1-2; TRBD1 is a possible D gene (5 bases). CDR3 length: 14 residues. Germline-derived CDR1 and CDR2 are SEHNR and FQNEAQ (reference sequence). With 3 bases removed from V and 6 bases from J, the gap between germline ends came to 14 bases. CDR3 in DNA: TGTGCCAGCAGCTTGTTCGAAGGGGAACATGGCTACACCTTC. It codes for CASSLFEGEHGYTF.

This clonotype was picked up a small number of times. This chain connects TRBV6-2 or TRBV6-3 to TRBJ1-5; the D gene is possibly TRBD1 (6 bases). Germline assignment: CDR1 MNHEY and CDR2 SVGEGT. This CDR3 has 14 residues. The V and J ends lost 10 bases and 5 bases respectively, with 18 bases between them. CDR3 coding DNA: TGTGCCACGAAGGCGCTGGGGGGCCATCAGCCCCAGCATTTT. Its protein product is CATKALGGHQPQHF.

This clonotype has a handful of counts. The V gene is TRBV7-6, the J gene TRBJ1-1; the D gene is possibly TRBD1 (5 bases). Trimming removed 0 bases from V and 1 base from J, with 15 bases in between. CDR3 size: 17 residues. In germline, CDR1 is SGHVS, CDR2 FNYEAQ. The CDR3 bases are TGTGCCAGCAGCTTAGCATCCGTCAGGGCCCAGAACACTGAAGCTTTCTTT. Residues: CASSLASVRAQNTEAFF.

This rearrangement joins TRBV20-1 to TRBJ2-1, with 11 bases lining up with TRBD2. The CDR3 loop spans 15 amino acids. The V and J ends lost 3 bases and 8 bases, in that order; junction bases with no gene match: 9. The germline V gene encodes CDR1 DFQATT and CDR2 SNEGSKA (reference sequence). CDR3 bases: TGCAGTGCTAGCCTACTAGCGGGGGCCGGGGATGAGCAGTTCTTC. Its protein is CSASLLAGAGDEQFF.

The chain has TRBV27 and TRBJ2-5; D could derive from TRBD1 or TRBD2 (5 bases each). The CDR3 is 16 residues long. The germline V gene encodes CDR1 MNHEY and CDR2 SMNVEV (reference sequence). V lost 3 bases to trimming and J lost 5 bases, with 19 bases between them. The DNA for the CDR3 is TGTGCCAGCAGTTTCCGATATGATAGCGAGGGGGAGACCCAGTACTTC. Its protein product is CASSFRYDSEGETQYF.

This clonotype was counted between two and nine times. The chain joins TRBV7-2 to TRBJ2-3; D might be TRBD1 (6 bases). The CDR3 length is 15 residues. V was pared by 5 bases and J by 3 bases, with 15 bases between. Germline CDR1 and CDR2: SGHTA and FQGNSA. The CDR3 sequence is CASSRDIGGTDTQYF. The CDR3 DNA reads as TGTGCCAGCAGCCGGGACATCGGTGGGACAGATACGCAGTATTTT.